This T cell receptor (beta chain) was found in a study of human T cells and chemical hapten exposure. Study context: Sensitization applied 2% DPC to approximately 2 cm by approximately 2 cm of upper inner arm skin. Study-wide points: PT1 expanded TCR counts correlated positively with patch test score. Donors' alopecia may make their immune response differ from healthy people's.

Unique molecular identifiers were affixed to discrete cDNA molecules within the library. Using its own MiXCR run on the RACE reads, TCRdb lists one record per CDR3 protein. In the table there are about 89,000 distinct CDR3 sequences, approximately 11% of which are singletons. The time point was: patch test 2, 6 weeks after DPC sensitization. The treatment is: therapeutic diphenylcyclopropenone sensitization with weekly scalp DPC. The sample holds many counts of this clonotype. Its antigen is still unknown. V was clipped by 0 bases and J by 5 bases, with 8 bases between them. The germline gives CDR1 DFQATT, CDR2 SNEGSKA (reference sequence). The CDR3 totals 13 residues.

V and J are TRBV20-1 and TRBJ1-3; D remains unclear. The sequence came from a man aged 35 to 55 with alopecia areata. Some clones in this sample may be carry-over from other donors' samples. Specimen: whole blood, collected in connection with sensitization to the hapten diphenylcyclopropenone (DPC). In DNA form, the CDR3 reads TGCAGTGCTAGAGATCCAGGTAGAAACACCATATATTTT. Its protein product is CSARDPGRNTIYF.